The TCR beta chain described here comes from a study of cytomegalovirus exposure and HLA in healthy donors. 60 Vbeta and 13 Jbeta primers were used in PCR. Libraries were prepared by immunoSEQ multiplex PCR; TCRdb keeps only in-frame clonotypes and omits some of them. The table shows 140,000 to 150,000 clones, with approximately 70% occurring only once. With V trimmed by 9 bases and J by 6 bases, 10 bases remained unmatched. Per germline, CDR1 KGHSH and CDR2 LQKENI. The CDR3 extends over 13 amino acids. This clonotype was sampled from a woman aged 18-35 years in good health and CMV-seronegative. Sequences were obtained from PBMCs. This chain connects TRBV18 to TRBJ1-2; 7 bases agree with TRBD1. The CDR3 sequence: CASSEQGRHGYTF. In nucleotides, the CDR3 is TGTGCCAGTTCCGAACAGGGGAGGCATGGCTACACCTTC. Variable domain in full (rest from reference TRBV18 and TRBJ1-2): NAGVMQNPRHLVRRRGQEARLRCSPMKGHSHVYWYRQLPEEGLKFMVYLQKENIIDESGMPKERFSAEFPKEGPSILRIQQVVRGDSAAYFCASSEQGRHGYTFGSGTRLTVV.